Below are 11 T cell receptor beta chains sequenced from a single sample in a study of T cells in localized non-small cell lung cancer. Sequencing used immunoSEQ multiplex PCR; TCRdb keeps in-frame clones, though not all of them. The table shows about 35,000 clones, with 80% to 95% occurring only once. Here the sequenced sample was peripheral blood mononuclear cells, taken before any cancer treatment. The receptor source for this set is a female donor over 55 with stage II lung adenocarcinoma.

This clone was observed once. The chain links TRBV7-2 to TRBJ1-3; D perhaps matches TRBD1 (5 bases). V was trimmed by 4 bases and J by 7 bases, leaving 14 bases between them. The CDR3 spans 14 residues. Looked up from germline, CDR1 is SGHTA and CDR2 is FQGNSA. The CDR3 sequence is CASSSGPAGNTIYF. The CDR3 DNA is TGTGCCAGCAGCTCCGGGCCTGCAGGGAACACCATATATTTT.

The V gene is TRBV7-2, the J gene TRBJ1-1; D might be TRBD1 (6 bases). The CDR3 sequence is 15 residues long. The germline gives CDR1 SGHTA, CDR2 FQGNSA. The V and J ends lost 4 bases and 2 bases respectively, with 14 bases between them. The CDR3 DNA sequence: TGTGCCAGCAGCTCTGTTGGACAGAGCAACACTGAAGCTTTCTTT. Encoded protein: CASSSVGQSNTEAFF.

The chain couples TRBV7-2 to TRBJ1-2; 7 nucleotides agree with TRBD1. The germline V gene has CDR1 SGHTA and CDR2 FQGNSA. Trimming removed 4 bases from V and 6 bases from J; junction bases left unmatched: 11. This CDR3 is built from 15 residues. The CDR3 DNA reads TGTGCCAGCAGCTATACCCTCAGGGGGGGAAATGGCTACACCTTC. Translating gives CASSYTLRGGNGYTF. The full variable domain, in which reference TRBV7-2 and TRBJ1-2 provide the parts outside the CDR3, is GAGVSQSPSNKVTEKGKDVELRCDPISGHTALYWYRQSLGQGLEFLIYFQGNSAPDKSGLPSDRFSAERTGGSVSTLTIQRTQQEDSAVYLCASSYTLRGGNGYTFGSGTRLTVV.

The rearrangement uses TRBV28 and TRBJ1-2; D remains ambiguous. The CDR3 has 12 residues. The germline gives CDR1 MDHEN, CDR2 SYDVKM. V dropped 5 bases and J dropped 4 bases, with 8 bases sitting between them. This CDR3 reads CASSAGIYGYTF. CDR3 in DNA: TGTGCCAGCAGTGCAGGAATCTATGGCTACACCTTC.

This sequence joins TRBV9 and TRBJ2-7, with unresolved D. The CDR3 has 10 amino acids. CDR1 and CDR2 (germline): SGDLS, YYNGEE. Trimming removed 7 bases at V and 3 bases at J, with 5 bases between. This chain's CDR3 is CASGDYEQYF. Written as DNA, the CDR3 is TGTGCCAGCGGGGACTACGAGCAGTACTTC.

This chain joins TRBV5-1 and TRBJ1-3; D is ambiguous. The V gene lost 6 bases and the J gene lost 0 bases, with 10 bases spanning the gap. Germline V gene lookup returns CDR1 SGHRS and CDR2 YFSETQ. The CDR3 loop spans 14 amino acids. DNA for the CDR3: TGCGCCAGCACCGACGGGCTCTCTGGAAACACCATATATTTT. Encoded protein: CASTDGLSGNTIYF.

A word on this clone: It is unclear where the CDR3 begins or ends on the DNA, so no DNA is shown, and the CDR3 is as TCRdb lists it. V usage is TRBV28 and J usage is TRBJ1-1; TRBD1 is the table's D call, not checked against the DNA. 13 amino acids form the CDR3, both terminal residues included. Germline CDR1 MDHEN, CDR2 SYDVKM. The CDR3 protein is CASSFARGTGSFF.

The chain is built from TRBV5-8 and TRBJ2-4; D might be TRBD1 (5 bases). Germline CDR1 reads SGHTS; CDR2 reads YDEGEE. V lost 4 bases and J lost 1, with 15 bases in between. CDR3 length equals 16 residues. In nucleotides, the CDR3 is TGTGCCAGCAGCGGATGGACACAGATGGCCAAAAACATTCAGTACTTC. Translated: CASSGWTQMAKNIQYF.

The CDR3, as DNA: TGTGCCAGCAGTTTACCCAGGGGAGGATTGAAGTTCTTC. The encoded protein is CASSLPRGGLKFF. J is TRBJ2-1 and V is TRBV28, with D perhaps matching TRBD1 or TRBD2 (6 bases each). Trimming cost V 2 bases and J 14 bases, with 16 bases left between them. The germline CDR1 and CDR2 sequences are MDHEN and SYDVKM. This CDR3 spans 13 amino acids.

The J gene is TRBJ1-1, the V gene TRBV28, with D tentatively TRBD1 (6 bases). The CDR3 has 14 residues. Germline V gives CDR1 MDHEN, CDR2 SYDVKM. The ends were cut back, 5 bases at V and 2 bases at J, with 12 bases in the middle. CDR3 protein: CASSRRTANTEAFF. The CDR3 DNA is TGTGCCAGCAGTCGAAGGACAGCAAACACTGAAGCTTTCTTT.

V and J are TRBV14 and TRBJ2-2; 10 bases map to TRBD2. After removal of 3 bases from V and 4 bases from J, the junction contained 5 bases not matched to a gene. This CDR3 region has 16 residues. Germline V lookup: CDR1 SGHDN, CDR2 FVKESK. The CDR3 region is CASSQLAGDITGELFF. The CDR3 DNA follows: TGTGCCAGCAGCCAGCTAGCGGGAGATATCACCGGGGAGCTGTTTTTT.